This T cell receptor (beta chain) was identified in a study of cytomegalovirus exposure and HLA in healthy donors. 60 Vbeta and 13 Jbeta primers were used in PCR. Generated by immunoSEQ multiplex PCR, the TCRdb table keeps only in-frame clones and is missing some. The table includes 140,000 to 150,000 clones, around four fifths detected once. This sequence was found in a female donor in good health and CMV-seronegative. Sample: PBMCs.

The CDR3 bases are TGTGCCAGCAGTTTACTAACCCCTAGCACAGATACGCAGTATTTT. Translated: CASSLLTPSTDTQYF. This chain uses TRBV27 with TRBJ2-3; D unresolved. Trimming took 2 bases from V and 0 from J, leaving 9 bases between them. The germline CDR1 and CDR2 sequences are MNHEY and SMNVEV (reference sequence). This CDR3 has 15 amino acids.